The text below deals with one TCR beta chain. The antigen it recognizes is unknown. Data came from an Illumina HiSeq 2000. The TCR beta cDNA libraries were made using 5'RACE template switching, a step that added both a universal primer site and unique molecular identifiers. cDNA synthesis was primed from the TCR beta constant segment and was followed by two successive PCR amplification steps. The study's own analysis went as follows. MIGEC was used to demultiplex reads and group the reads by UMI, and MiTCR was used to assemble and quantify clonotypes. To exclude erroneous sequences, only TCR cDNA sequences supported by at least two reads were retained. The tcR package was used for downstream repertoire analysis, with clonotypes matched between fractions based on CDR3 nucleotide sequence plus V segment. VDJmatch was used to annotate antigen specificity against VDJdb, with one amino acid substitution in CDR3 permitted. TCRdb reprocessed the reads into one record per CDR3 protein sequence, lacking DNA. It is TCRdb's table, rather than the study itself, that gives the V and J calls and clone size. This sample's table carries around 470,000 distinct CDR3 sequences. Together, the top ten hold approximately 1.5% of the sample.

HCMV-specific IgG was detected in serum with a commercial ELISA kit to determine HCMV serostatus. Peripheral blood mononuclear cells were isolated from blood by Ficoll density gradient centrifugation. The data were taken from a study of T cells expressing NK-cell markers (dated by TCRdb to 2018 to 2020). About the full investigation: Eight or nine donors provided sorted CD3+CD56+NKG2C+, CD3+CD56+NKG2C- and CD3+CD56-NKG2C+ T-cell subsets, whose TCR beta-chain repertoires were profiled. Among the eight sequenced donors, seven were HCMV-seropositive and one was HCMV-seronegative. Libraries were sequenced as 2 x 150 bp reads on Illumina HiSeq 2000/2500, MiSeq or NextSeq. The study sequenced eight donors, all healthy volunteers chosen at random: three men and five women. Study-wide findings and limitations: Those dominant clonotypes were again the most abundant among CD3+CD56-NKG2C+ cells in a few donors, at about 25-60.1%. Whether the expanded NKG2C-expressing T cell clones were specific for HCMV antigens was left unclear. In six donors, the dominant CD3+CD56+NKG2C+ clonotypes were among the top 10 CD8+ clonotypes and accounted for about 1.0-7.5% of CD8+ T cells.

The sequence derives from a woman between 50 and 59 years old in good health. Donor details come from another sample of the same person, matched by shared clones. Sequenced material: blood T cells: a sorted CD56 or NKG2C T cell subset, CD4+ or CD8+ T cells, or bulk PBMC T cells (not recorded which).

The encoded CDR3 is CSASDSDGSGNTIYF. This chain is built from TRBV20-1 and TRBJ1-3. There are 15 amino acids in the CDR3, from cysteine to phenylalanine inclusive. DNA is not recorded here. In the germline V gene (reference sequence), CDR1 corresponds to DFQATT and CDR2 to SNEGSKA.